The entry below gives a single T cell receptor (beta chain) sequence along with its context. Its specificity is not known. The germline V gene has CDR1 SGHNT and CDR2 YYREEE (reference sequence). This CDR3 region has 16 residues. Trimming pared 2 bases from V and 0 bases from J, leaving 12 bases between. Produced via immunoSEQ multiplex PCR; TCRdb's table is partial and in-frame only. The sample holds 150,000 or so clones; about 92% are singletons and the top ten take 7.5% to 9.5%. This specimen belongs to a study of T cell responses to AZD1222 COVID-19 vaccine. Across the study: Samples with a second dose at about 4 or about 12 weeks were pooled together.

Overall study results and limits: The sample set comprised mostly white British donors with more females, and clonal diversity was possibly underestimated. The repertoires were collected only after the peak T cell response.

This TCR was recovered from an adult in good health. The sequenced sample was peripheral blood, obtained on day 0 of AZD1222 vaccination. The chain employs TRBV5-4 and TRBJ2-1; perhaps TRBD2 as D (6 bases). CDR3 nucleotides: TGTGCCAGCAGCTTAGGAGTCGGGAGCTCCTACAATGAGCAGTTCTTC. The encoded protein is CASSLGVGSSYNEQFF.